One sample yielded the 25 T cell receptor beta chains listed below, sequenced in a study of CD8+ T cells in alopecia areata. Reverse transcribed after extraction, RNA yielded cDNA as the sequencing template. Produced via immunoSEQ multiplex PCR; TCRdb's table is partial and in-frame only. The table has a few hundred thousand clones, roughly 69% seen once. The specimen was CD4+ T cells sorted from blood, collected at week 0. The receptors shown here come from a human donor with alopecia areata.

The rearrangement links TRBV19 to TRBJ2-1; 9 positions match TRBD2. This CDR3 has 15 residues. Germline CDR1 and CDR2: LNHDA and SQIVND (reference sequence). Losses at the gene ends were 3 bases for V and 6 bases for J; bases not matched to a gene: 6. The CDR3 bases are TGTGCCAGTAGTATTCTAGCGGGGCAATTCAATGAGCAGTTCTTC. Translation: CASSILAGQFNEQFF.

The rearrangement links TRBV6-1 to TRBJ1-3; D perhaps matches TRBD1 (5 bases). The germline V and J ends were trimmed by 0 bases and 2 bases, with 11 bases remaining between them. Per germline, CDR1 MNHNS and CDR2 SASEGT. CDR3 length: 16 amino acids. The CDR3 DNA reads as TGTGCCAGCAGTGAAGCGCCGGGGGTCGCTGGAAACACCATATATTTT. Its protein product is CASSEAPGVAGNTIYF.

V usage is TRBV2 and J usage is TRBJ1-6; 7 bases are shared with TRBD1. In germline, CDR1 is SNHLY, CDR2 FYNNEI. The CDR3 has 14 residues. V trimming: 6 bases; J trimming: 7 bases; junction bases outside the gene matches: 6. The CDR3 protein is CASSPGQSNSPLHF. CDR3 nucleotide sequence: TGTGCCAGCAGCCCGGGACAGTCAAATTCACCCCTCCACTTT.

This clone was found a few times. The junction differs from germline at one of its ends, possibly a read error. This rearrangement joins TRBV5-5 to TRBJ2-4; D gene unclear. Germline CDR1 and CDR2: SGHKS and YYEKEE (reference sequence). CDR3 length equals 14 residues. CDR3 protein: CASSQGMSQNIQYF. In DNA form, the CDR3 reads TGCGCCAGCAGCCAAGGCATGAGTCAAAACATTCAGTACTTC. Full variable domain (remainder filled in from reference TRBV5-5 and TRBJ2-4): DAGVTQSPTHLIKTRGQQVTLRCSPISGHKSVSWYQQVLGQGPQFIFQYYEKEERGRGNFPDRFSARQFPNYSSELNVNALLLGDSALYLCASSQGMSQNIQYFGAGTRLSVL.

The chain links TRBV2 to TRBJ1-1; D not certain. V was trimmed by 1 base and J by 1 base, leaving 10 bases between them. Germline CDR1 and CDR2: SNHLY and FYNNEI. This CDR3 comprises 15 residues. The CDR3 spells CASSEGGTGNTEAFF. The CDR3 DNA sequence: TGTGCCAGCAGTGAAGGTGGAACCGGGAACACTGAAGCTTTCTTT. Using reference TRBV2 and TRBJ1-1 for the parts outside the CDR3, the full variable domain is EPEVTQTPSHQVTQMGQEVILRCVPISNHLYFYWYRQILGQKVEFLVSFYNNEISEKSEIFDDQFSVERPDGSNFTLKIRSTKLEDSAMYFCASSEGGTGNTEAFFGQGTRLTVV.

This clone was found a few times. V gene TRBV5-1 combines with J gene TRBJ2-5, with TRBD1 as a possible D gene (5 bases). Trimming removed 0 bases at V and 0 bases at J, with 12 bases between. The germline CDR1 and CDR2 sequences are SGHRS and YFSETQ. There are 16 residues in the CDR3. The CDR3 DNA reads TGCGCCAGCAGCTTGGGGCAGACAGTCTACCAAGAGACCCAGTACTTC. Its translation: CASSLGQTVYQETQYF.

V is TRBV2 and J is TRBJ1-1, with D unresolved. This CDR3 comprises 11 residues. The V end was cut by 6 bases, the J end by 9 bases, with 11 bases between. From germline, CDR1 is SNHLY and CDR2 FYNNEI. The CDR3 bases are TGTGCCAGCAGGGACGGAGCAAAAGCTTTCTTT. Residues: CASRDGAKAFF.

DNA for the CDR3: TGTGCCTGGAGTCGGGGCCCCTACAATGAGCAGTTCTTC. Translating gives CAWSRGPYNEQFF. The gene calls are TRBV30 and TRBJ2-1; D might be TRBD1 or TRBD2, each matching 5 bases. Deletions cut 2 bases from V and 2 bases from J, with 7 bases between. Germline V gene sequence: CDR1 GTSNPN, CDR2 SVGIG (reference sequence). This CDR3 is 13 amino acids long. The full variable domain, its missing parts supplied by reference TRBV30 and TRBJ2-1, is SQTIHQWPATLVQPVGSPLSLECTVEGTSNPNLYWYRQAAGRGLQLLFYSVGIGQISSEVPQNLSASRPQDRQFILSSKKLLLSDSGFYLCAWSRGPYNEQFFGPGTRLTVL.

The V gene is TRBV29-1, the J gene TRBJ2-5; no reliable D call. The ends were cut back, 2 bases at V and 1 base at J, with 5 bases in the middle. This CDR3 is built from 12 residues. The germline gives CDR1 SQVTM, CDR2 ANQGSEA. In nucleotides, the CDR3 is TGCAGCGTTGAATTCCCCCAAGAGACCCAGTACTTC. Encoded protein: CSVEFPQETQYF.

The rearrangement links TRBV13 to TRBJ2-7, with a weak D call TRBD2 (5 bases). Germline V lookup: CDR1 PRHDT, CDR2 FYEKMQ (reference sequence). V dropped 3 bases and J dropped 5 bases, with 11 bases sitting between them. CDR3 length equals 13 residues. The CDR3 DNA follows: TGTGCCAGCAGCTTTAGGCCCGGGGACGAGCAGTACTTC. Residues: CASSFRPGDEQYF.

This clone was detected only a few times. V usage is TRBV29-1 and J usage is TRBJ1-4; D is uncertain. This CDR3 is built from 13 residues. V lost 6 bases and J lost 7, with 15 bases in between. Looked up from germline, CDR1 is SQVTM and CDR2 is ANQGSEA. This CDR3 is CSVATNAGEKLFF. The DNA for the CDR3 is TGCAGCGTCGCGACCAACGCGGGTGAAAAACTGTTTTTT.

V usage is TRBV18 and J usage is TRBJ2-7; D is ambiguous. CDR1 and CDR2 (germline): KGHSH, LQKENI. V was trimmed by 2 bases and J by 2 bases, leaving 7 bases between them. The CDR3 spans 13 residues. The CDR3 protein is CASSPGITYEQYF. The CDR3, as DNA: TGTGCCAGCTCACCAGGGATCACCTACGAGCAGTACTTC. The full variable domain, completed using reference TRBV18 and TRBJ2-7, is NAGVMQNPRHLVRRRGQEARLRCSPMKGHSHVYWYRQLPEEGLKFMVYLQKENIIDESGMPKERFSAEFPKEGPSILRIQQVVRGDSAAYFCASSPGITYEQYFGPGTRLTVT.

The J gene is TRBJ1-2, the V gene TRBV4-3, with D perhaps matching TRBD1 (6 bases). Between the trimmed V and J ends, which lost 5 bases and 2 bases, there was a span of 15 bases. Per germline, CDR1 LGHNA and CDR2 YSLEER. The CDR3 spans 15 residues. The CDR3 DNA reads TGCGCCAGCAGCAGGGCAGGGGACTCAAACTATGGCTACACCTTC. Protein: CASSRAGDSNYGYTF.

This clone was recorded a few times. The chain uses TRBV6-5 and TRBJ2-2; 7 bases are a match to TRBD2. The V and J ends lost 4 bases and 5 bases, in that order; junction bases with no gene match: 10. The CDR3 contains 16 residues. Per germline, CDR1 MNHEY and CDR2 SVGAGI. The CDR3 nucleotides read TGTGCCAGCAGTTGGCTAACCGTGGGAGGGACCGGGGAGCTGTTTTTT. The encoded protein is CASSWLTVGGTGELFF.

The CDR3 DNA reads TGCAGCGTTGACGGGACGGGCCCGAACACTGAAGCTTTCTTT. It translates to CSVDGTGPNTEAFF. The rearrangement links TRBV29-1 to TRBJ1-1; D is perhaps TRBD1 (5 bases). V was cut by 3 bases and J by 1 base, with 12 bases left in between. From germline, CDR1 is SQVTM and CDR2 ANQGSEA. The CDR3 spans 14 residues.

The chain has TRBV9 and TRBJ2-1; D not resolved. Germline CDR1 and CDR2: SGDLS and YYNGEE. The CDR3 is 15 amino acids. Trimming removed 3 bases at V and 5 bases at J, with 15 bases between. This chain's CDR3 is CASSAAVGSNNEQFF. DNA of the CDR3: TGTGCCAGCAGCGCGGCAGTGGGGTCAAACAATGAGCAGTTCTTC. Together with reference TRBV9 and TRBJ2-1, the CDR3 gives the full variable domain: DSGVTQTPKHLITATGQRVTLRCSPRSGDLSVYWYQQSLDQGLQFLIQYYNGEERAKGNILERFSAQQFPDLHSELNLSSLELGDSALYFCASSAAVGSNNEQFFGPGTRLTVL.

This clone was seen more than once but under ten times. This chain links TRBV15 with TRBJ2-2; no firm D call. With 1 base removed from V and 1 base from J, the gap between germline ends came to 4 bases. This CDR3 contains 14 residues. CDR1 and CDR2 (germline): LNHNV, YYDKDF (reference sequence). CDR3 DNA: TGTGCCACCAGCAGAGGGAAGAACACCGGGGAGCTGTTTTTT. It is translated as CATSRGKNTGELFF.

The chain carries TRBV11-2 and TRBJ2-6; D gene unclear. Germline CDR1 and CDR2: SGHAT and FQNNGV. The CDR3 is made up of 15 amino acids. Trimming left V 5 bases short and J 0 bases short, with 8 bases between. CDR3 DNA sequence: TGTGCCAGCAGCCCTACTGTCTCTGGGGCCAACGTCCTGACTTTC. Translation: CASSPTVSGANVLTF. Complete variable domain (other parts from reference TRBV11-2 and TRBJ2-6): EAGVAQSPRYKIIEKRQSVAFWCNPISGHATLYWYQQILGQGPKLLIQFQNNGVVDDSQLPKDRFSAERLKGVDSTLKIQPAKLEDSAVYLCASSPTVSGANVLTFGAGSRLTVL.

This clone came up a few times. The V gene is TRBV25-1, the J gene TRBJ1-6, with D unresolved. V gave up 3 bases and J gave up 14 bases, with 8 bases separating them. The CDR3 has 11 amino acids. The germline gives CDR1 MGHDK, CDR2 SYGVNS. In DNA, the CDR3 is TGTGCCAGCAGTGATCCCTCCACCCTCCACTTT. Its translation: CASSDPSTLHF.

The genes are TRBV23-1 and TRBJ1-4, with D perhaps matching TRBD1 (5 bases). TRBV23-1 has ORF status, its function being uncertain. The V end lost 0 bases, the J end lost 7 bases, and 12 bases lay between the germline ends. The CDR3 runs 15 residues. The CDR3 DNA reads as TGCGCCAGCAGTCAATCTTGGGGGGTATTTGAAAAACTGTTTTTT. Amino acids: CASSQSWGVFEKLFF.

The CDR3 DNA is TGTGCCTGGAGTACGCGCTATGGCTACACCTTC. Translated: CAWSTRYGYTF. This sequence joins TRBV30 and TRBJ1-2; D ambiguous. Germline lookup yields CDR1 GTSNPN and CDR2 SVGIG (reference sequence). V shed 2 bases and J shed 4 bases, with 5 bases lying between them. This CDR3 is 11 amino acids long.

The chain combines TRBV25-1 with TRBJ1-2; a weak D match, TRBD1 (5 bases). The CDR3 is 13 amino acids. Germline CDR1 MGHDK, CDR2 SYGVNS. Trimming removed 4 bases from V and 3 bases from J, with 9 bases in between. CDR3 sequence reads: CASSGAGHYGYTF. In nucleotides, the CDR3 is TGTGCCAGCAGTGGAGCAGGGCACTATGGCTACACCTTC.

The chain carries TRBV6-1 and TRBJ2-1, with 10 bases that match TRBD1. Unmatched junction bases numbered 8, after V lost 5 bases and J lost 7 bases. The germline gives CDR1 MNHNS, CDR2 SASEGT. This CDR3 spans 15 amino acids. CDR3 nucleotides: TGTGCCAGCAGTCGACAGGGGGCATTATGGAATGAGCAGTTCTTC. Amino acids: CASSRQGALWNEQFF.

V and J are TRBV7-2 and TRBJ2-3, with TRBD2 identical over 10 bases. The CDR3 spans 16 residues. The germline gives CDR1 SGHTA, CDR2 FQGNSA. J was trimmed by 3 bases and V by 1 base; bases with no gene match: 4. The DNA of the CDR3 is TGTGCCAGCAGCTTAGGGCCTAGCGGGGGTACAGATACGCAGTATTTT. It translates to CASSLGPSGGTDTQYF.

V usage is TRBV30 and J usage is TRBJ1-2, with D unclear. Deletions cut 3 bases from V and 12 bases from J, with 14 bases between. The CDR3 contains 11 residues. CDR1 and CDR2 (germline): GTSNPN, SVGIG (reference sequence). Here the CDR3 DNA reads TGTGCCTGGAGGGCACAGTTTGCAAACACCTTC. This translates into CAWRAQFANTF.